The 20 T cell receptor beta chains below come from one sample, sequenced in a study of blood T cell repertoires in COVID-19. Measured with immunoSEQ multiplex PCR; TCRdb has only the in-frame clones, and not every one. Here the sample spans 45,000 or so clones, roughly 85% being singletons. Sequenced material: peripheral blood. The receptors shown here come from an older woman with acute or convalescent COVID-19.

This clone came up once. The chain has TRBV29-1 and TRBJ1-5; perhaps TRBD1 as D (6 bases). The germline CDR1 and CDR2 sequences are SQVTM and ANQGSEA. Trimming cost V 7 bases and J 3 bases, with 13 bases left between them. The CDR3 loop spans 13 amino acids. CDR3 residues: CSGTSGVNQPQHF. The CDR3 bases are TGCAGCGGCACATCAGGGGTCAATCAGCCCCAGCATTTT.

The DNA of the CDR3 is TGTGCCAGCAGCCAGGAGGTGGGCACTGAAGCTTTCTTT. This codes for CASSQEVGTEAFF. The rearrangement uses TRBV7-6 and TRBJ1-1; D is uncertain. Trimming removed 5 bases from V and 4 bases from J, with 11 bases in between. The CDR3 has 13 residues. Germline V gives CDR1 SGHVS, CDR2 FNYEAQ.

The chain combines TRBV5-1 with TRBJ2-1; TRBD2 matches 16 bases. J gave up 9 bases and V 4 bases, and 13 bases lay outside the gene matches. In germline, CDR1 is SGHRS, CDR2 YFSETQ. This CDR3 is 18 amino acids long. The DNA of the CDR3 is TGCGCCAGCAGCCCGGAGGGGGGACTAGCGGGAGGGCATAGTGAGCAGTTCTTC. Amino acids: CASSPEGGLAGGHSEQFF. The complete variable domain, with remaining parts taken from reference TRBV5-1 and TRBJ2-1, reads KAGVTQTPRYLIKTRGQQVTLSCSPISGHRSVSWYQQTPGQGLQFLFEYFSETQRNKGNFPGRFSGRQFSNSRSEMNVSTLELGDSALYLCASSPEGGLAGGHSEQFFGPGTRLTVL.

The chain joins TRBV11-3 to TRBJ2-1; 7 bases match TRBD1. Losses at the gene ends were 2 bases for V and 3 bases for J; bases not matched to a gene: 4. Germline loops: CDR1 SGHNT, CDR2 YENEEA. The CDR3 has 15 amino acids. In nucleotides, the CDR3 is TGTGCCAGCAGCTTACCCGGACAGGTCTACAATGAGCAGTTCTTC. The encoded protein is CASSLPGQVYNEQFF.

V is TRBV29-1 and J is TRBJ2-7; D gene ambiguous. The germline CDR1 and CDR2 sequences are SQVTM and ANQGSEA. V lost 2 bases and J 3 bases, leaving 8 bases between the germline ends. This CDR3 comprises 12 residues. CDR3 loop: CSVEKAGYEQYF. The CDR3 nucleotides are TGCAGCGTTGAAAAAGCAGGCTACGAGCAGTACTTC.

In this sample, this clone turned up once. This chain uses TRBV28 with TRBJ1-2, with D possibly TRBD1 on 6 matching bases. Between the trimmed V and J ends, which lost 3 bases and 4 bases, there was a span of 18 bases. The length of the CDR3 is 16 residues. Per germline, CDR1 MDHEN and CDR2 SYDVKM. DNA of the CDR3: TGTGCCAGCAGTTTTGATTTCCGGACAGACGGCTATGGCTACACCTTC. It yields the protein CASSFDFRTDGYGYTF.

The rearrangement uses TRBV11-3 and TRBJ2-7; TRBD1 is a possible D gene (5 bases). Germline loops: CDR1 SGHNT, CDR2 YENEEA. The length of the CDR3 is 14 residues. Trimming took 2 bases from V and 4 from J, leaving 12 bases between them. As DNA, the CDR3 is TGTGCCAGCAGCTTACAGGACAAGGCATACGAGCAGTACTTC. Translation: CASSLQDKAYEQYF.

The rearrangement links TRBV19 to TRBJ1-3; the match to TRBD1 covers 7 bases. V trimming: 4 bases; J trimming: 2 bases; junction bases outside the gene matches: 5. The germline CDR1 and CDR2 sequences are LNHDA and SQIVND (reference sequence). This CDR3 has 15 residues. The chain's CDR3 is CASSRDRGTGNTIYF. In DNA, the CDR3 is TGTGCCAGTAGTAGGGACAGAGGGACTGGAAACACCATATATTTT.

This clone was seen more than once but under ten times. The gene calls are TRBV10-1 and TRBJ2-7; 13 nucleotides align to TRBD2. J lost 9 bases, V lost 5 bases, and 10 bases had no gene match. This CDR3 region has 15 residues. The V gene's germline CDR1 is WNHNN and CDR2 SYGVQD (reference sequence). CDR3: CASSSGLAGTGGQYF. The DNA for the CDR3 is TGCGCCAGCAGTTCGGGACTAGCGGGGACCGGGGGGCAGTACTTC.

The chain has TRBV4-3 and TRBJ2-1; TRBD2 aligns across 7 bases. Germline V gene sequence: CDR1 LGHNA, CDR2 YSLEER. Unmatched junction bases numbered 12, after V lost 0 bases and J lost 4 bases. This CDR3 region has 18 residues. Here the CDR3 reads CASSQDIPSGNNYNEQFF. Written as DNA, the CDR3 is TGCGCCAGCAGCCAAGATATTCCTAGCGGTAACAATTACAATGAGCAGTTCTTC.

In DNA, the CDR3 is TGCGCCAGCTCCCAGGGACAAGAGACCCAGTACTTC. It yields the protein CASSQGQETQYF. This chain links TRBV10-1 with TRBJ2-5; perhaps TRBD1 as D (5 bases). The germline V gene encodes CDR1 WNHNN and CDR2 SYGVQD (reference sequence). Between the trimmed V and J ends, which lost 8 bases and 2 bases, there was a span of 9 bases. CDR3 length equals 12 residues.

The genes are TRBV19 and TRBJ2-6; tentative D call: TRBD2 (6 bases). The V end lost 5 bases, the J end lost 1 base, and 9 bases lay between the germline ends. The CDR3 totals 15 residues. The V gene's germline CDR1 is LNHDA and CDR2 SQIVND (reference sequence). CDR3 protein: CASSVRESGANVLTF. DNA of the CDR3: TGTGCCAGTAGTGTCCGGGAGTCTGGGGCCAACGTCCTGACTTTC.

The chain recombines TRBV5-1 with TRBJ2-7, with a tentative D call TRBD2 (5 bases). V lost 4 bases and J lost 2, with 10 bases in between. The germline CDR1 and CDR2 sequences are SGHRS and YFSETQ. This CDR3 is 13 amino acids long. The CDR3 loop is CASSPRAAYEQYF. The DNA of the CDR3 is TGCGCCAGCAGCCCGAGGGCAGCCTACGAGCAGTACTTC.

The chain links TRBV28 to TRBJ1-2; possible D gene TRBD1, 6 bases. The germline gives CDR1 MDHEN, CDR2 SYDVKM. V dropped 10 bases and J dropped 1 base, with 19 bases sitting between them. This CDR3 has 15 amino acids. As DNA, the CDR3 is TGTGCCACCGTGGGGCTGGGCAGGGGTAACTATGGCTACACCTTC. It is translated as CATVGLGRGNYGYTF.

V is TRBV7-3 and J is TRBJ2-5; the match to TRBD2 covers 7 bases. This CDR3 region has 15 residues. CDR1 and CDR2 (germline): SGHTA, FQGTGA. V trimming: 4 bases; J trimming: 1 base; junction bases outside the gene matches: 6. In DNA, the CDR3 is TGTGCCAGCAGCTCTCTTGGCGGGAGCCAAGAGACCCAGTACTTC. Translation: CASSSLGGSQETQYF.

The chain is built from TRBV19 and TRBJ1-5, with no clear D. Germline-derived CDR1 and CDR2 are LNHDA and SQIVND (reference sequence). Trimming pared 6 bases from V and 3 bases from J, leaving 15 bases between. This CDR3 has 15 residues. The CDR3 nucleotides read TGTGCCAGTAGGGCGCCCAGGTCCCTCAATCAGCCCCAGCATTTT. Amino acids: CASRAPRSLNQPQHF.

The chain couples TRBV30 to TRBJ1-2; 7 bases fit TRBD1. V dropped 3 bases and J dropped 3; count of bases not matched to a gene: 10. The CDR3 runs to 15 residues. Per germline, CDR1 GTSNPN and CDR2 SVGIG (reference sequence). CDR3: CAWSATGRGDYGYTF. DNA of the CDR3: TGTGCCTGGAGCGCGACAGGGCGGGGGGACTATGGCTACACCTTC.

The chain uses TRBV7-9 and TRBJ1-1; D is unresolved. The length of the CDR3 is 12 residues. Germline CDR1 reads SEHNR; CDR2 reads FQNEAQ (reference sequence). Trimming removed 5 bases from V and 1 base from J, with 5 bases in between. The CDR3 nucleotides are TGTGCCAGCAGCAGACAGAACACTGAAGCTTTCTTT. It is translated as CASSRQNTEAFF.

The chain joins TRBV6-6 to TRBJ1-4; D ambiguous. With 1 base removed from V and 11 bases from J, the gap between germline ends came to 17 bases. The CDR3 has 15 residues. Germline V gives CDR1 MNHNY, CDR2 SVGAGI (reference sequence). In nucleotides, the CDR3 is TGTGCCAGCAGTTACTTACCGGGGTCGAGGGAGAAACTGTTTTTT. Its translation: CASSYLPGSREKLFF.

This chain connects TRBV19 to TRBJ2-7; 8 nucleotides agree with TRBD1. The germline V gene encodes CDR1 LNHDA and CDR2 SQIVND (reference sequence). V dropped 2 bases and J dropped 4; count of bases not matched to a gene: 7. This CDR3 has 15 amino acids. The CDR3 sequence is CASSIIGTGTYEQYF. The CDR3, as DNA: TGTGCCAGTAGTATAATTGGGACAGGCACGTACGAGCAGTACTTC. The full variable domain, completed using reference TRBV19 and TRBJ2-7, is DGGITQSPKYLFRKEGQNVTLSCEQNLNHDAMYWYRQDPGQGLRLIYYSQIVNDFQKGDIAEGYSVSREKKESFPLTVTSAQKNPTAFYLCASSIIGTGTYEQYFGPGTRLTVT.